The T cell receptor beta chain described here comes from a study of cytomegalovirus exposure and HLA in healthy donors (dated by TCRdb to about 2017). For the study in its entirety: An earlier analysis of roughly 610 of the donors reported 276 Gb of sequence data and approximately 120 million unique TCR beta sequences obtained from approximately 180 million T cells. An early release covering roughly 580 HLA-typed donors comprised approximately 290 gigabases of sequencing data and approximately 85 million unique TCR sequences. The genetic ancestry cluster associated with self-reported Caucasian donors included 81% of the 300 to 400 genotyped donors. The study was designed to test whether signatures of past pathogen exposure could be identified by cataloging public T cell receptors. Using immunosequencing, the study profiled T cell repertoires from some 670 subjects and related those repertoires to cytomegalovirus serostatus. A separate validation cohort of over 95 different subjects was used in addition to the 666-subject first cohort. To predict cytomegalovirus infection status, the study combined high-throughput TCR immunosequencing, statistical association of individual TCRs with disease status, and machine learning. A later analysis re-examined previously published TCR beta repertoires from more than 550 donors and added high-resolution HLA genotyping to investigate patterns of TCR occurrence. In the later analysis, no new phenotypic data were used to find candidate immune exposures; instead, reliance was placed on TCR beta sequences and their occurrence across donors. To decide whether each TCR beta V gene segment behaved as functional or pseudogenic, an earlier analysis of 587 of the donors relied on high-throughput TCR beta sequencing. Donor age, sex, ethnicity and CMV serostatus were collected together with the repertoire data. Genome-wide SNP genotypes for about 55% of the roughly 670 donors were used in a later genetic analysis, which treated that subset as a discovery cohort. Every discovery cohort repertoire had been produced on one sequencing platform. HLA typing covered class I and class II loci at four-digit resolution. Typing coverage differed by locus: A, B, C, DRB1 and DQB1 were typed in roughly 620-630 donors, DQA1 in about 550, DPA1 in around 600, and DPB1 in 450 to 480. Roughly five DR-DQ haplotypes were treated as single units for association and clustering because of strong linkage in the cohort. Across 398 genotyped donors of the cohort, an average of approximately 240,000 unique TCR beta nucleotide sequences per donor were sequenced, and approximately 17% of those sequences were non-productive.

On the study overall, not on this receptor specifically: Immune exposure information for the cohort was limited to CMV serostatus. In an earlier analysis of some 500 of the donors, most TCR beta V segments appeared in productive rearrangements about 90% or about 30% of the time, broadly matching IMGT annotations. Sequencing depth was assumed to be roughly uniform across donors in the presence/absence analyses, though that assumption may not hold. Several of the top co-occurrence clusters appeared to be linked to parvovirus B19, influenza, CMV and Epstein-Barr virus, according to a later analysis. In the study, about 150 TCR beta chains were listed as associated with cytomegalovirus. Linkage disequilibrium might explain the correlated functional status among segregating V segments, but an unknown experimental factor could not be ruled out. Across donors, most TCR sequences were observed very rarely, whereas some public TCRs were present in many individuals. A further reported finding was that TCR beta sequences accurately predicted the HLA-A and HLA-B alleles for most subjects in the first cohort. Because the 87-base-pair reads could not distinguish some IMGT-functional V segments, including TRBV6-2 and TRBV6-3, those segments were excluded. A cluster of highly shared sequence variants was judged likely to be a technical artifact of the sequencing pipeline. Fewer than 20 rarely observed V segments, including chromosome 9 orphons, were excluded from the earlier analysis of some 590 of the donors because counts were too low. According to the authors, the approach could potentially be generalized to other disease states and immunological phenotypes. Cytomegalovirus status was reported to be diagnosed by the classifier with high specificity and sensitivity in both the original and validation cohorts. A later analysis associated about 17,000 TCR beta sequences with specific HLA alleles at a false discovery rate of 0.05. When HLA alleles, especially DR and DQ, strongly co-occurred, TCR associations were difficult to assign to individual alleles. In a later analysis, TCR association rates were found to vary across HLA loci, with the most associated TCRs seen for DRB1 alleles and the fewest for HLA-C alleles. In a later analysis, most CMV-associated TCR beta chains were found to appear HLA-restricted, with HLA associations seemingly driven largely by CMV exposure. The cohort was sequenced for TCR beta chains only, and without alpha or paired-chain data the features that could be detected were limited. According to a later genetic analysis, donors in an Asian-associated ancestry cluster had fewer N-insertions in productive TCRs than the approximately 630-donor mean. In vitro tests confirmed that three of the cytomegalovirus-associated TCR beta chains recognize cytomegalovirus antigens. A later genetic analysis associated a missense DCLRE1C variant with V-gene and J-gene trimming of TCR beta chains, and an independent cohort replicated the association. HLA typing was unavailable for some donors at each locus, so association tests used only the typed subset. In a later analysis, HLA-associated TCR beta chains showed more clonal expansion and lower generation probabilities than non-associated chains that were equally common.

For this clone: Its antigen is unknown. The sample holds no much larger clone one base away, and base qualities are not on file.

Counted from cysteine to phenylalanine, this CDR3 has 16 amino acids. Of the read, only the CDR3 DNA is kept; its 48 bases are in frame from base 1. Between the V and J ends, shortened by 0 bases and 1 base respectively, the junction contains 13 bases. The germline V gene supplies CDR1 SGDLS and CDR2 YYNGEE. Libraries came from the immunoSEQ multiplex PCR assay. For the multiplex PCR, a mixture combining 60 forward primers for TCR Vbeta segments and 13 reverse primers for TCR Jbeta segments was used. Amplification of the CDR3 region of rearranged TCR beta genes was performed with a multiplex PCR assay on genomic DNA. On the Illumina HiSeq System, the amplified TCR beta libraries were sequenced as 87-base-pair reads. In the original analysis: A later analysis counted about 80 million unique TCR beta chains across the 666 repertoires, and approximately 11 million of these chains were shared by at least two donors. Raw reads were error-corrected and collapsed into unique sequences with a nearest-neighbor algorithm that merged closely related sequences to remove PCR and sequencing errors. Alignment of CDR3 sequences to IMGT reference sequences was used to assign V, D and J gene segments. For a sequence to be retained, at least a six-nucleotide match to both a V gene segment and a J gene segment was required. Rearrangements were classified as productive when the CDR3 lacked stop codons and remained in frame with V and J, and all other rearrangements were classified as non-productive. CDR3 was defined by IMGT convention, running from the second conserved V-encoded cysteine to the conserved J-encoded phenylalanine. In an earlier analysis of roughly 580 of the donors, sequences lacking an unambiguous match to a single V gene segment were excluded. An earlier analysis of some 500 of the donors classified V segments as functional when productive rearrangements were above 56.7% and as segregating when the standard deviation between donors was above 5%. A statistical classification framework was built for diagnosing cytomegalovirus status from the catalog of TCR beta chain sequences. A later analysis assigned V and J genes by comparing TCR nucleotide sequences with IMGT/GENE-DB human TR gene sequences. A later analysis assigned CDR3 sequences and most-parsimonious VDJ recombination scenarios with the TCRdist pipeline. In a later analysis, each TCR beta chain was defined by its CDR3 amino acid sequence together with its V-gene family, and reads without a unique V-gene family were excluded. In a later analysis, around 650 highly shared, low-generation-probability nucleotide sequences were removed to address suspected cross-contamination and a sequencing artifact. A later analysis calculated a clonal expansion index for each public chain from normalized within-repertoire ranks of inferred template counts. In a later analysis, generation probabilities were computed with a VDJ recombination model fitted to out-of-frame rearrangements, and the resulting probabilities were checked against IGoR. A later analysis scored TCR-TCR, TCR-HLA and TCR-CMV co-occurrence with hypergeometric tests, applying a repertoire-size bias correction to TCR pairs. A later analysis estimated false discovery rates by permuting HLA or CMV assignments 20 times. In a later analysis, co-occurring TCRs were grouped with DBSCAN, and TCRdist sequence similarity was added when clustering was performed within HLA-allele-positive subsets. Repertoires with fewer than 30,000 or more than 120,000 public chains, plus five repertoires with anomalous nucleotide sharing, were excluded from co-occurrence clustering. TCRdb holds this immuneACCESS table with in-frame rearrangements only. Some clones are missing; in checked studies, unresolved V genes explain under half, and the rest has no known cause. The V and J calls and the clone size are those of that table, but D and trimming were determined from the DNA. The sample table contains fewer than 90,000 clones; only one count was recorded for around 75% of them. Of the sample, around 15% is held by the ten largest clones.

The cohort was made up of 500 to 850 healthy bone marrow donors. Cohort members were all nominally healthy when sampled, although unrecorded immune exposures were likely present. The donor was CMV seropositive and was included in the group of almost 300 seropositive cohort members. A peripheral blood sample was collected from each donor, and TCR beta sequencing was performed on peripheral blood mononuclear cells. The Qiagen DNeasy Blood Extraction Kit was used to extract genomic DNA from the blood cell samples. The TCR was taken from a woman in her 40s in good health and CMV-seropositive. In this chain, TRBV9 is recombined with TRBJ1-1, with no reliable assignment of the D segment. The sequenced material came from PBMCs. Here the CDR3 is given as CASSVGSFTRNTEAFF. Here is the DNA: TGTGCCAGCAGCGTAGGCTCCTTCACGCGGAACACTGAAGCTTTCTTT.